This passage covers 30 T cell receptor beta chains from one sample sequenced in a study of sequential checkpoint blockade in melanoma. As to treatment: randomized to nivolumab then ipilimumab (arm A) or the reverse (arm B). TCRdb keeps only in-frame clones here, not all; method: immunoSEQ multiplex PCR. Of around 13,000 clones listed, approximately 74% were seen once; the top ten hold roughly 27%. The specimen comprised CD8+ T cells sorted from blood (inferred from file names), sampled from a patient given nivolumab and ipilimumab in sequence. These receptors came from a human donor with melanoma.

The chain combines TRBV7-9 with TRBJ2-1, with TRBD2 as a possible D gene (6 bases). Looked up from germline, CDR1 is SEHNR and CDR2 is FQNEAQ (reference sequence). With 1 base removed from V and 6 bases from J, the gap between germline ends came to 7 bases. The CDR3 has 13 residues. CDR3 sequence: CASSLGTINEQFF. The CDR3 DNA sequence: TGTGCCAGCAGCTTAGGGACTATCAATGAGCAGTTCTTC. The full variable domain, its missing parts supplied by reference TRBV7-9 and TRBJ2-1, is DTGVSQNPRHKITKRGQNVTFRCDPISEHNRLYWYRQTLGQGPEFLTYFQNEAQLEKSRLLSDRFSAERPKGSFSTLEIQRTEQGDSAMYLCASSLGTINEQFFGPGTRLTVL.

The V gene is TRBV7-9, the J gene TRBJ2-7, with a possible D match to TRBD1 (6 bases). CDR3 length equals 14 residues. Looked up from germline, CDR1 is SEHNR and CDR2 is FQNEAQ (reference sequence). Trimming pared 5 bases from V and 2 bases from J, leaving 13 bases between. The DNA of the CDR3 is TGTGCCAGCAGCGAGAACAGGGAGACCTACGAGCAGTACTTC. This codes for CASSENRETYEQYF.

V is TRBV9 and J is TRBJ1-3, with TRBD1 identical over 9 bases. Unmatched junction bases numbered 7, after V lost 5 bases and J lost 4 bases. The CDR3 extends over 15 amino acids. The germline gives CDR1 SGDLS, CDR2 YYNGEE. CDR3 sequence: CASREGQGRGNTIYF. The CDR3 nucleotides are TGTGCCAGCAGAGAGGGACAGGGCAGAGGAAACACCATATATTTT.

The chain recombines TRBV6-8 with TRBJ1-1; weak D call: TRBD1 (6 bases). The CDR3 consists of 11 residues. Germline values: CDR1 MNHGY, CDR2 SAAAGT. The V gene lost 6 bases and the J gene lost 12 bases, with 14 bases spanning the gap. CDR3 DNA: TGTGCCAGCAGGAACAGGGAATCAACTTTCTTT. This codes for CASRNRESTFF.

The V gene is TRBV5-1, the J gene TRBJ2-7, with TRBD1 matching 10 bases. Trimming cost V 4 bases and J 2 bases; bases outside gene matches: 3. From germline, CDR1 is SGHRS and CDR2 YFSETQ. This CDR3 has 14 amino acids. Here the CDR3 DNA reads TGCGCCAGCAGCCCCGGACAGGGGGCCTACGAGCAGTACTTC. Translated, it gives CASSPGQGAYEQYF.

The genes are TRBV21-1 and TRBJ2-3; TRBD2, the table's D call, was not compared with the DNA. TRBV21-1 is classified as a pseudogene. The CDR3 covers 14 residues. CDR3 region: CASSKARVTDTQYF. CDR3 coding DNA: TGTGCCAGCAGCAAAGCGCGAGTCACAGATACGCAGTATTTT.

This clone was seen more than once but under ten times. The CDR3 sequence: CASSLGTLAYEQYV. The CDR3 DNA sequence: TGTGCCAGCAGCCTCGGGACTCTCGCCTACGAGCAGTACGTC. The V gene is TRBV6-4, the J gene TRBJ2-7, with D tentatively TRBD2 (6 bases). V was shortened by 6 bases and J by 2 bases, with 14 bases between the two germline ends. Germline V gene sequence: CDR1 MRHNA, CDR2 SNTAGT. The CDR3 is 14 residues long.

The chain has TRBV5-5 and TRBJ2-1, with D possibly being TRBD1 (6 bases). V gave up 1 base and J gave up 3 bases, with 8 bases separating them. Germline V gene lookup returns CDR1 SGHKS and CDR2 YYEKEE (reference sequence). CDR3 length: 14 amino acids. The CDR3 DNA follows: TGTGCCAGCAGCTTGAAGGACAGCTACAATGAGCAGTTCTTC. It specifies CASSLKDSYNEQFF.

This clone was counted only a few times. This chain joins TRBV27 and TRBJ1-2; 7 nucleotides agree with TRBD1. The CDR3 loop spans 14 amino acids. Per the germline V gene, CDR1 is MNHEY and CDR2 is SMNVEV (reference sequence). J lost 4 bases, V lost 7 bases, and 9 bases had no gene match. The CDR3 protein is CASTPLEGAYGYTF. The CDR3 coding sequence is TGTGCCAGCACCCCTTTGGAGGGGGCCTATGGCTACACCTTC.

The rearrangement joins TRBV19 to TRBJ2-1; 13 nucleotides match TRBD2. CDR1 and CDR2 from the germline V gene are LNHDA and SQIVND (reference sequence). The ends lost 5 bases at V and 10 bases at J; junction bases unmatched: 2. CDR3 length: 13 residues. DNA of the CDR3: TGTGCCAGTAGTCTGGGACTAGCGGGGGAGCAGTTCTTC. It codes for CASSLGLAGEQFF.

This clone was recorded only once. The chain recombines TRBV11-2 with TRBJ2-1; perhaps TRBD2 as D (6 bases). Trimming took off 1 base at V and 2 bases at J, with 12 bases between the two ends. There are 16 residues in the CDR3. The V gene's germline CDR1 is SGHAT and CDR2 FQNNGV. The CDR3 bases are TGTGCCAGCAGCTTAGTGGGAGGAGGCCCCTACAATGAGCAGTTCTTC. This sequence encodes CASSLVGGGPYNEQFF. The full variable domain, with the rest looked up from reference TRBV11-2 and TRBJ2-1, is EAGVAQSPRYKIIEKRQSVAFWCNPISGHATLYWYQQILGQGPKLLIQFQNNGVVDDSQLPKDRFSAERLKGVDSTLKIQPAKLEDSAVYLCASSLVGGGPYNEQFFGPGTRLTVL.

The chain is built from TRBV6-6 and TRBJ2-5; D is perhaps TRBD1 (6 bases). Matching the DNA end better, TRBJ2-7 makes the J call doubtful. In germline, CDR1 is MNHNY, CDR2 SVGAGI (reference sequence). The CDR3 is 14 residues long. The CDR3 coding sequence is TGTGCCAGCAGTTTTGGACAGAGACCCTACGAGCAGTACTTC. Translating it yields CASSFGQRPYEQYF.

This chain links TRBV14 with TRBJ2-1; D is ambiguous. The CDR3 consists of 16 residues. Per the germline V gene, CDR1 is SGHDN and CDR2 is FVKESK. V lost 1 base, J lost 2 bases, and 12 bases lay in between. CDR3 amino acids: CASSQVPRRPYNEQFF. CDR3 in DNA: TGTGCCAGCAGCCAAGTTCCGCGGCGTCCCTACAATGAGCAGTTCTTC.

The V gene is TRBV6-5, the J gene TRBJ1-4; D is possibly TRBD1 (6 bases). This CDR3 spans 14 amino acids. Trimming shortened V by 6 bases and J by 6 bases, and 14 bases separated the two germline ends. Per the germline V gene, CDR1 is MNHEY and CDR2 is SVGAGI. The CDR3 sequence is CASRPQGYDEKLFF. For the CDR3, the DNA is TGTGCCAGCAGACCCCAGGGGTATGATGAAAAACTGTTTTTT.

As regards this clone: Because the CDR3's place on the DNA is in doubt, the DNA is left out and the CDR3 is given as listed by TCRdb. This specimen includes other DNA sequences encoding the same CDR3. The J gene is TRBJ1-1, the V gene TRBV29-1. The CDR3 totals 13 residues, both ends included. The germline CDR1 and CDR2 sequences are SQVTM and ANQGSEA. CDR3 region: CSVGGGTNTEAFF.

V is TRBV5-1 and J is TRBJ1-2, with D possibly being TRBD1 (5 bases). The CDR3 has 16 residues. From germline, CDR1 is SGHRS and CDR2 YFSETQ. Trimming took 4 bases from V and 4 from J, leaving 20 bases between them. CDR3 nucleotides: TGCGCCAGCAGCGAGGGACTTTTAGGAGGTATCTATGGCTACACCTTC. Protein sequence: CASSEGLLGGIYGYTF.

In this sample, this clone turned up a few times. V gene TRBV6-5 combines with J gene TRBJ2-7, with 13 bases fitting TRBD2. The CDR3 runs to 15 residues. Germline loops: CDR1 MNHEY, CDR2 SVGAGI. Trimming removed 6 bases from V and 2 bases from J; junction bases left unmatched: 4. CDR3 DNA: TGTGCCAGCAGCCTCGGGACTAGCGGGGCCTACGAGCAGTACGTC. This gives the protein CASSLGTSGAYEQYV.

The chain carries TRBV5-4 and TRBJ2-1, with 8 bases identical to TRBD1. This CDR3 has 15 amino acids. The germline V gene has CDR1 SGHNT and CDR2 YYREEE (reference sequence). The J segment lost 8 bases and the V segment lost 0 bases, leaving 7 bases of the junction unmatched. The CDR3 DNA reads as TGTGCCAGCAGCTTGGGTCCAGGGGGCGGCGATGAGCAGTTCTTC. This gives the protein CASSLGPGGGDEQFF.

The V gene is TRBV4-3, the J gene TRBJ2-1; 10 bases agree with TRBD1. Germline CDR1 and CDR2: LGHNA and YSLEER. This CDR3 is 17 amino acids long. Losses at the gene ends were 1 base for V and 7 bases for J; bases not matched to a gene: 10. The chain's CDR3 is CASSQGAPGQGGNEQFF. The CDR3 DNA sequence: TGCGCCAGCAGCCAAGGCGCCCCCGGACAGGGGGGGAATGAGCAGTTCTTC.

This sequence joins TRBV19 and TRBJ1-5; 8 bases map to TRBD1. After removal of 6 bases from V and 7 bases from J, the junction contained 5 bases not matched to a gene. Germline lookup yields CDR1 LNHDA and CDR2 SQIVND (reference sequence). The CDR3 extends over 13 amino acids. The DNA for the CDR3 is TGTGCCAGTAGCGGACAGGGCTACCAGCCCCAGCATTTT. Protein product: CASSGQGYQPQHF.

The V gene is TRBV7-6, the J gene TRBJ2-3, with 9 bases aligning to TRBD1. This CDR3 region has 16 residues. From germline, CDR1 is SGHVS and CDR2 FNYEAQ. The V gene end was trimmed by 5 bases and the J gene end by 8 bases; junction bases not matched to a gene: 14. As DNA, the CDR3 is TGTGCCAGCAGCCCTGTTGGGACAGGGACGTTGGGTACGCAGTATTTT. This codes for CASSPVGTGTLGTQYF. Full variable domain (remainder filled in from reference TRBV7-6 and TRBJ2-3): GAGVSQSPRYKVTKRGQDVALRCDPISGHVSLYWYRQALGQGPEFLTYFNYEAQQDKSGLPNDRFSAERPEGSISTLTIQRTEQRDSAMYRCASSPVGTGTLGTQYFGPGTRLTVL.

This clone was counted a few times. This chain joins TRBV7-2 and TRBJ1-4; D gene ambiguous. This CDR3 is built from 12 residues. Trimming pared 1 base from V and 7 bases from J, leaving 4 bases between. Germline V gene sequence: CDR1 SGHTA, CDR2 FQGNSA. This chain's CDR3 is CASSLGGEKLFF. The CDR3 nucleotides read TGTGCCAGCAGCTTAGGCGGTGAAAAACTGTTTTTT.

The chain combines TRBV19 with TRBJ1-1; 8 positions agree with TRBD1. V shed 7 bases and J 1 base; nucleotides not matched to a gene: 8. The CDR3 has 15 amino acids. CDR1 is LNHDA, CDR2 SQIVND, per germline (reference sequence). The CDR3 sequence is CASMRRGQGNTEAFF. DNA for the CDR3: TGTGCCAGTATGCGCAGGGGGCAGGGGAACACTGAAGCTTTCTTT.

The chain couples TRBV9 to TRBJ2-3; TRBD2 aligns across 8 bases. Germline V gene data show CDR1 as SGDLS and CDR2 as YYNGEE. This CDR3 is built from 14 residues. V lost 6 bases to trimming and J lost 5 bases; unmatched junction nucleotides: 8. CDR3 nucleotides: TGTGCCAGCACCCGGGGGGGGCGCGGAGATACGCAGTATTTT. This sequence encodes CASTRGGRGDTQYF.

The chain uses TRBV9 and TRBJ1-5, with D uncertain. The germline V gene encodes CDR1 SGDLS and CDR2 YYNGEE. V was shortened by 4 bases and J by 1 base, with 12 bases between the two germline ends. CDR3 length: 15 amino acids. The CDR3 DNA follows: TGTGCCAGCAGCCTTGCGGGTAACAGCAATCAGCCCCAGCATTTT. As protein: CASSLAGNSNQPQHF. Combining the CDR3 with reference TRBV9 and TRBJ1-5 gives the whole variable domain DSGVTQTPKHLITATGQRVTLRCSPRSGDLSVYWYQQSLDQGLQFLIQYYNGEERAKGNILERFSAQQFPDLHSELNLSSLELGDSALYFCASSLAGNSNQPQHFGDGTRLSIL.

This chain connects TRBV18 to TRBJ2-7, with a possible D match to TRBD1 (6 bases). Germline-derived CDR1 and CDR2 are KGHSH and LQKENI. Trimming removed 3 bases at V and 4 bases at J, with 19 bases between. The CDR3 is made up of 16 amino acids. The CDR3 region is CASSPFPTGGVYEQYF. The CDR3 nucleotides read TGTGCCAGCTCACCCTTCCCGACAGGAGGTGTGTACGAGCAGTACTTC.

This chain connects TRBV18 to TRBJ1-1, with D maybe TRBD1 (6 bases). Germline assignment: CDR1 KGHSH and CDR2 LQKENI. The CDR3 extends over 17 amino acids. Trimming took 5 bases from V and 0 from J, leaving 19 bases between them. The CDR3 DNA reads as TGTGCCAGCTCAACACTGGGGGGGCTCCTAATGAACACTGAAGCTTTCTTT. It translates to CASSTLGGLLMNTEAFF.

The chain couples TRBV13 to TRBJ2-7, with D maybe TRBD2 (6 bases). The CDR3 is made up of 13 amino acids. Germline V gives CDR1 PRHDT, CDR2 FYEKMQ (reference sequence). Deletions cut 4 bases from V and 3 bases from J, with 10 bases between. The CDR3 nucleotides are TGTGCCAGCAGCTCCGGGAGAATCTACGAGCAGTACTTC. It is translated as CASSSGRIYEQYF.

The chain joins TRBV7-8 to TRBJ1-4, with 7 nucleotides matching TRBD1. The CDR3 runs to 15 residues. CDR1 is SGHVS and CDR2 is FQNEAQ in the germline V gene. Trimming at V came to 0 bases and at J to 8 bases, leaving 6 bases not matched to a gene. CDR3 protein: CASSLATGISEKLFF. Here the CDR3 DNA reads TGTGCCAGCAGCTTAGCGACAGGGATCTCGGAAAAACTGTTTTTT.

In this sample, this clone turned up once. This chain uses TRBV12-5 with TRBJ2-2; a possible D gene is TRBD2 (6 bases). V shed 1 base and J shed 6 bases, with 6 bases lying between them. This CDR3 is 13 amino acids long. Germline loops: CDR1 LGHNT, CDR2 FRNRAP. CDR3 region: CASGLGGAGELFF. The CDR3 coding sequence is TGTGCTAGTGGTTTGGGGGGGGCCGGGGAGCTGTTTTTT.